The clone carrying this T cell receptor beta chain was counted a single time. This sample is part of a study of blood T cell repertoires in COVID-19. For the study at large: Material from acute and convalescent COVID-19 was sourced from the United States, Italy and Spain. From T cells, B-cell-depleted T cells, or PBMCs came the material, which was cDNA or gDNA.

The CDR3 is 15 residues long. Trimming cost V 1 base and J 8 bases; bases outside gene matches: 5. Germline CDR1 reads SGHTA; CDR2 reads FQGNSA. Per the original methods: Estimated nucleated cell counts came from reference gene primer amplification. Using immunoSEQ multiplex PCR, the repertoire was profiled, and TCRdb retains in-frame clones only, with some absent. From that table come the V and J calls and clone size; the DNA was used to work out D and trimming. The table includes under 150,000 clones, approximately 89% detected once. This receptor was taken from a human donor in a cohort sampled during active COVID-19. The sequencing input was peripheral blood. V gene TRBV7-2 combines with J gene TRBJ1-6; 7 bases are a match to TRBD1. In DNA, the CDR3 is TGTGCCAGCAGCTTAGAGTCCACAGGGGATTCACCCCTCCACTTT. This encodes CASSLESTGDSPLHF.